Listed below are T cell receptor beta chains from one sample, sequenced in a study of blood T cell repertoires in COVID-19. Produced via immunoSEQ multiplex PCR; TCRdb's table is partial and in-frame only. The data show roughly 200,000 clones, about 90% seen once. Specimen: PBMCs or T cells enriched from blood (not recorded which). The receptors were sampled from a man aged 25 to 40 who had recovered from COVID-19. Each CDR3 is given with its conserved first and last residue. Fields, in order: V gene, clone size, D gene, J gene, CDR3 DNA, CDR3 protein. The D gene is left open where the match is weak. Where a row states a size, it is once, few, many or the class of an expanded clone; other rows omit it.

V gene: TRBV15; clone size: NA; D gene: TRBD1; J gene: TRBJ2-1; CDR3 DNA: TGTGCCACCAGCAGAGACAGCACAGGGGGCGATGAGCAGTTCTTC; CDR3 protein: CATSRDSTGGDEQFF
V gene: TRBV15; clone size: NA; D gene: NA; J gene: TRBJ1-5; CDR3 DNA: TGTGCCACCAGCACAGGGAATCAGCCCCAGCATTTT; CDR3 protein: CATSTGNQPQHF
V gene: TRBV3-1/TRBV3-2; clone size: NA; D gene: TRBD1; J gene: TRBJ2-7; CDR3 DNA: TGTGCCAGCAGCCAGCCAACCGGGACAGGGCGCTACGAGCAGTACTTC; CDR3 protein: CASSQPTGTGRYEQYF
V gene: TRBV19; clone size: NA; D gene: NA; J gene: TRBJ1-6; CDR3 DNA: TGTGCCAGTAGTATAAAAGGTCTAGAGTATTCACCCCTCCACTTT; CDR3 protein: CASSIKGLEYSPLHF
V gene: TRBV18; clone size: NA; D gene: NA; J gene: TRBJ2-7; CDR3 DNA: TGTGCCAGCTCAAAAACAGCCGGACACCAAATCTACGAGCAGTACTTC; CDR3 protein: CASSKTAGHQIYEQYF
V gene: TRBV27; clone size: NA; D gene: NA; J gene: TRBJ2-3; CDR3 DNA: TGTGCCAGCAGAAAAATAGCAGATACGCAGTATTTT; CDR3 protein: CASRKIADTQYF
V gene: TRBV4-2; clone size: NA; D gene: TRBD1; J gene: TRBJ1-5; CDR3 DNA: TGTGCCAGCAGCCAGACAGGGCCCCGTCAGCCCCAGCATTTT; CDR3 protein: CASSQTGPRQPQHF
V gene: TRBV2; clone size: NA; D gene: NA; J gene: TRBJ1-2; CDR3 DNA: TGTGCCAGCAGTGATGGTGGCGGAATCTATGGCTACACCTTC; CDR3 protein: CASSDGGGIYGYTF
V gene: TRBV5-4; clone size: NA; D gene: TRBD1; J gene: TRBJ1-1; CDR3 DNA: TGTGCCAGCAGCTGGGGACAGGGTCAGCTCGAAGCTTTCTTT; CDR3 protein: CASSWGQGQLEAFF
V gene: TRBV18; clone size: NA; D gene: NA; J gene: TRBJ2-2; CDR3 DNA: TGTGCCAGCTCACCACCTAGTATCGGGGAGCTGTTTTTT; CDR3 protein: CASSPPSIGELFF
V gene: TRBV9; clone size: NA; D gene: TRBD1; J gene: TRBJ2-7; CDR3 DNA: TGTGCCAGCAGCCCCGGGACAGTGGATATCACCTACGAGCAGTACTTC; CDR3 protein: CASSPGTVDITYEQYF
V gene: TRBV5-1; clone size: once; D gene: TRBD1; J gene: TRBJ2-7; CDR3 DNA: TGCGCCAGCAGCACGACACCGGGACAGGGAAACGAGCAGTACTTC; CDR3 protein: CASSTTPGQGNEQYF
V gene: TRBV3-1/TRBV3-2; clone size: NA; D gene: TRBD1; J gene: TRBJ1-6; CDR3 DNA: TGTGCCAGCAGCCAACGGAAGGACAGGGCTAATAATTCACCCCTCCACTTT; CDR3 protein: CASSQRKDRANNSPLHF
V gene: TRBV29-1; clone size: once; D gene: NA; J gene: TRBJ2-3; CDR3 DNA: TGCAGCGTCGGGACAAGCCCGCTCACAGATACGCAGTATTTT; CDR3 protein: CSVGTSPLTDTQYF
V gene: TRBV28; clone size: NA; D gene: NA; J gene: TRBJ2-1; CDR3 DNA: TGTGCCAGCAGTTTCAACCGCGGCTCCTACAATGAGCAGTTCTTC; CDR3 protein: CASSFNRGSYNEQFF
V gene: TRBV28; clone size: NA; D gene: TRBD1; J gene: TRBJ2-4; CDR3 DNA: TGTGCCAGCAGTCAGACAGGGGCCGGACTAGCCAAAAACATTCAGTACTTC; CDR3 protein: CASSQTGAGLAKNIQYF
V gene: TRBV6-2/TRBV6-3; clone size: NA; D gene: TRBD1; J gene: TRBJ1-5; CDR3 DNA: TGTGCCAGCAGTCCCCCGGGGACAGGGGGCAATCAGCCCCAGCATTTT; CDR3 protein: CASSPPGTGGNQPQHF
V gene: TRBV9; clone size: NA; D gene: TRBD2; J gene: TRBJ2-3; CDR3 DNA: TGTGCCAGCGGGAGACTAGCGGGAACAGATACGCAGTATTTT; CDR3 protein: CASGRLAGTDTQYF
V gene: TRBV30; clone size: NA; D gene: TRBD1; J gene: TRBJ2-5; CDR3 DNA: TGTGCCTGGAGACGCTCCGCAGGGGGCGCGGGGACCCAGTACTTC; CDR3 protein: CAWRRSAGGAGTQYF
V gene: TRBV2; clone size: NA; D gene: NA; J gene: TRBJ1-1; CDR3 DNA: TGTGCCAGCAGTCTGGGAGACACAAAGAACACTGAAGCTTTCTTT; CDR3 protein: CASSLGDTKNTEAFF
V gene: TRBV7-8; clone size: once; D gene: TRBD2; J gene: TRBJ2-1; CDR3 DNA: TGTGCCAGCAGCTTAGGTGCTAGCGGGGAAGTCCCGTTCTTC; CDR3 protein: CASSLGASGEVPFF
V gene: TRBV4-1; clone size: once; D gene: TRBD2; J gene: TRBJ2-2; CDR3 DNA: TGCGCCAGCAGCTTCCCGGGGGGGACTTACACCGGGGAGCTGTTTTTT; CDR3 protein: CASSFPGGTYTGELFF
V gene: TRBV19; clone size: NA; D gene: NA; J gene: TRBJ1-4; CDR3 DNA: TGTGCCAGTAGTATAGGCAGGGGATGGACTAATGAAAAACTGTTTTTT; CDR3 protein: CASSIGRGWTNEKLFF
V gene: TRBV7-6; clone size: NA; D gene: NA; J gene: TRBJ1-5; CDR3 DNA: TGTGCCAGCAGCTTAGCGCCAGGCCAGCCCCAGCATTTT; CDR3 protein: CASSLAPGQPQHF
V gene: TRBV27; clone size: NA; D gene: NA; J gene: TRBJ1-1; CDR3 DNA: TGTGCCACCAGAACGACGAGGTCGTACCACACTGAAGCTTTCTTT; CDR3 protein: CATRTTRSYHTEAFF
V gene: TRBV6-6; clone size: NA; D gene: TRBD1; J gene: TRBJ1-1; CDR3 DNA: TGTGCCAGCAGTCCTCGACAGGGATGGAGGGCTTTCTTT; CDR3 protein: CASSPRQGWRAFF
V gene: TRBV7-6; clone size: NA; D gene: NA; J gene: TRBJ1-2; CDR3 DNA: TGTGCCAGCAGCCAAAGAATGGGGGAGGATAACTATGGCTACACCTTC; CDR3 protein: CASSQRMGEDNYGYTF
V gene: TRBV28; clone size: once; D gene: TRBD1; J gene: TRBJ2-7; CDR3 DNA: TGTGCCAGCCCCCCCAGGGGGTCCAACTCCTACGAGCAGTACTTC; CDR3 protein: CASPPRGSNSYEQYF
V gene: TRBV27; clone size: NA; D gene: TRBD2; J gene: TRBJ2-1; CDR3 DNA: TGTGCCAGCAGTTTATCCGGGACTAGCGCATACAATGAGCAGTTCTTC; CDR3 protein: CASSLSGTSAYNEQFF
V gene: TRBV2; clone size: few; D gene: TRBD1; J gene: TRBJ1-5; CDR3 DNA: TGTGCCAGCAGGCAGGGGGCCGGCAATCAGCCCCAGCATTTT; CDR3 protein: CASRQGAGNQPQHF
V gene: TRBV19; clone size: NA; D gene: TRBD2; J gene: TRBJ2-1; CDR3 DNA: TGTGCCAGTAGTATCGACGGGACTAGCGGTACAATGAAGCAGTTCTTC; CDR3 protein: CASSIDGTSGTMKQFF
V gene: TRBV11-3; clone size: NA; D gene: TRBD2; J gene: TRBJ2-7; CDR3 DNA: TGTGCCAGCAGCGAGGGGACTAGCGGGAGTGTCGAGCAGTACTTC; CDR3 protein: CASSEGTSGSVEQYF
V gene: TRBV13; clone size: NA; D gene: TRBD2; J gene: TRBJ2-1; CDR3 DNA: TGTGCCAGCAGCTCCGGGACTAGGTCCTACAATGAGCAGTTCTTC; CDR3 protein: CASSSGTRSYNEQFF
V gene: TRBV19; clone size: NA; D gene: NA; J gene: TRBJ1-5; CDR3 DNA: TGTGCCAGTAGTATTTACGGGGGTCCCCGCAATGATCAGCCCCAGCATTTT; CDR3 protein: CASSIYGGPRNDQPQHF
V gene: TRBV19; clone size: NA; D gene: NA; J gene: TRBJ2-7; CDR3 DNA: TGTGCCAGTAGTTTCGGGGGGACAGGAGGGCACGAGCAGTACTTC; CDR3 protein: CASSFGGTGGHEQYF
V gene: TRBV19; clone size: NA; D gene: NA; J gene: TRBJ2-7; CDR3 DNA: TGTGCCAGTAGTATACGGGGGGCGATCTACGAGCAGTACTTC; CDR3 protein: CASSIRGAIYEQYF
V gene: TRBV5-5; clone size: NA; D gene: TRBD1; J gene: TRBJ1-2; CDR3 DNA: TGTGCCAGCAGCTGGGGACAGAGATATGGCTACACCTTC; CDR3 protein: CASSWGQRYGYTF
V gene: TRBV23-1; clone size: NA; D gene: NA; J gene: TRBJ1-2; CDR3 DNA: TGCGCCAGCAGTCAGATCCTTTGGCCTGGCTACACCTTC; CDR3 protein: CASSQILWPGYTF
V gene: TRBV5-4; clone size: NA; D gene: NA; J gene: TRBJ2-3; CDR3 DNA: TGTGCCAGCAGCTTCTACACAGATACGCAGTATTTT; CDR3 protein: CASSFYTDTQYF
V gene: TRBV7-8; clone size: NA; D gene: NA; J gene: TRBJ1-2; CDR3 DNA: TGTGCCAGCGCCCCGGGGTGGGACTATGGCTACACCTTC; CDR3 protein: CASAPGWDYGYTF
V gene: TRBV7-9; clone size: few; D gene: NA; J gene: TRBJ1-5; CDR3 DNA: TGTGCCAGCAGCTTGGGGGGGCTGATGGGACAGCCCCAGCATTTT; CDR3 protein: CASSLGGLMGQPQHF
V gene: TRBV3-1/TRBV3-2; clone size: NA; D gene: TRBD1; J gene: TRBJ1-5; CDR3 DNA: TGTGCCAGCAGCCGAAAGGACAGGGGCGGCAATCAGCCCCAGCATTTT; CDR3 protein: CASSRKDRGGNQPQHF
V gene: TRBV30; clone size: once; D gene: TRBD2; J gene: TRBJ2-3; CDR3 DNA: TGTGCCTGGAGGGGCGGACTAGCGGGGTTGAATTTTATAGATACGCAGTATTTT; CDR3 protein: CAWRGGLAGLNFIDTQYF
V gene: TRBV13; clone size: NA; D gene: TRBD1; J gene: TRBJ2-4; CDR3 DNA: TGTGCCAGCAGCTTAGCTGGGACAGGGGGCGGGAAAGCCAAAAACATTCAGTACTTC; CDR3 protein: CASSLAGTGGGKAKNIQYF
V gene: TRBV24-1; clone size: NA; D gene: TRBD2; J gene: TRBJ2-1; CDR3 DNA: TGTGCCACCAGTGCCTCGACTAGCGGGCGACTAAATGAGCAGTTCTTC; CDR3 protein: CATSASTSGRLNEQFF
V gene: TRBV9; clone size: NA; D gene: NA; J gene: TRBJ2-5; CDR3 DNA: TGTGCCAGCAGCGCGAGATGGGGGGATCGCTTAGAGACCCAGTACTTC; CDR3 protein: CASSARWGDRLETQYF
V gene: TRBV7-8; clone size: NA; D gene: TRBD2; J gene: TRBJ2-4; CDR3 DNA: TGTGCCAGCAGCCCAAAGGCGGCTCGGACTAGCGGGAGTTGGACCCTAGCCAAAAACATTCAGTACTTC; CDR3 protein: CASSPKAARTSGSWTLAKNIQYF
V gene: TRBV10-3; clone size: NA; D gene: TRBD2; J gene: TRBJ2-1; CDR3 DNA: TGTGCCATCAGTGAAAGTAGCGGGAGCGGCAATGAGCAGTTCTTC; CDR3 protein: CAISESSGSGNEQFF
V gene: TRBV14; clone size: NA; D gene: NA; J gene: TRBJ1-2; CDR3 DNA: TGTGCCAGCAGCCAAGGAATGGGGGCTCGGTACACCTTC; CDR3 protein: CASSQGMGARYTF
V gene: TRBV11-3; clone size: NA; D gene: NA; J gene: TRBJ2-3; CDR3 DNA: TGTGCCAGCAGCTTAGTTATGCAGGGCGGCACAGATACGCAGTATTTT; CDR3 protein: CASSLVMQGGTDTQYF
V gene: TRBV29-1; clone size: NA; D gene: NA; J gene: TRBJ1-2; CDR3 DNA: TGCAGCGTAGTTATCACAGGTCCCTATGGCTACACCTTC; CDR3 protein: CSVVITGPYGYTF
V gene: TRBV28; clone size: NA; D gene: NA; J gene: TRBJ2-1; CDR3 DNA: TGTGCCAGCAGTTTAGGGTTGTTCGCGGGCGAGCAGTTCTTC; CDR3 protein: CASSLGLFAGEQFF
V gene: TRBV25-1; clone size: once; D gene: TRBD1; J gene: TRBJ2-1; CDR3 DNA: TGTGCCAGCAGTGAATATGGGACAGTCTCCTACAATGAGCAGTTCTTC; CDR3 protein: CASSEYGTVSYNEQFF
V gene: TRBV10-1; clone size: NA; D gene: TRBD1; J gene: TRBJ2-7; CDR3 DNA: TGCGCCAGCAGTGATCGGGACAGGGAAGGATACGAGCAGTACTTC; CDR3 protein: CASSDRDREGYEQYF
V gene: TRBV5-4; clone size: NA; D gene: TRBD2; J gene: TRBJ2-3; CDR3 DNA: TGTGCCAGCAAGGCGGGGACTAGCGGGAGAGATACGCAGTATTTT; CDR3 protein: CASKAGTSGRDTQYF
V gene: TRBV25-1; clone size: NA; D gene: TRBD2; J gene: TRBJ2-7; CDR3 DNA: TGTGCCAGCAGTGAATCTTCAGGCGGGGGATGGCCCGTTGAAAAGCAGTACTTC; CDR3 protein: CASSESSGGGWPVEKQYF
V gene: TRBV30; clone size: once; D gene: NA; J gene: TRBJ1-1; CDR3 DNA: TGTGCCTGCCTCTCAGGGATCACTGAAGCTTTCTTT; CDR3 protein: CACLSGITEAFF
V gene: TRBV7-2; clone size: NA; D gene: TRBD1; J gene: TRBJ2-2; CDR3 DNA: TGTGCCAGCAGCCCGCGGGACAGGGCCACCGGGGAGCTGTTTTTT; CDR3 protein: CASSPRDRATGELFF
V gene: TRBV6-6; clone size: NA; D gene: TRBD1; J gene: TRBJ2-3; CDR3 DNA: TGTGCCAGCAGACAGGGGGCTGGCACAGATACGCAGTATTTT; CDR3 protein: CASRQGAGTDTQYF